This T cell receptor beta chain was sequenced during a study of blood T cell repertoires in COVID-19 (dated by TCRdb to about 2020). In the study overall: Samples from collaborators originated in the United States, Italy and Spain and spanned both the acute and convalescent phases of COVID-19. The prospective study material was composed of cDNA or gDNA derived from T cells, B-cell-depleted T cells, or PBMCs. Subjects who had been exposed to COVID-19, were actively infected with it, or had recovered from it provided the deeply sampled blood TCRbeta repertoires that made up the dataset. The repertoires were made available in a free public database intended to serve as a resource for research on the immune response to SARS-CoV-2. Samples came from the ongoing ImmuneRACE study (first 160 participants) plus 1,254 subjects from 6 global collaborators. Nearly every sample came with metadata listing a de-identified subject ID, COVID-19 status, age in years and sex. HLA class I and class II types, where available, came from metadata supplied by the sample provider rather than from assay-based typing. Paper-wide results and their limitations: How much clinical and demographic metadata was included differed by source and by participant, and the metadata was provided uncurated.

TCRbeta CDR3 regions were amplified from genomic DNA using the immunoSEQ Assay, a bias-controlled multiplex PCR. In the authors' own workflow: Within the assay, amplification of reference gene primers was used to estimate how many nucleated cells each sample contained. To quantify the absolute abundance of each unique TCRbeta CDR3 rearrangement, sequence reads were collapsed and filtered. Productive Simpson clonality was computed per sample as the square root of Simpson's diversity index over productive rearrangements. TCRdb mirrors the immuneACCESS table, restricted to in-frame sequences. Some clones are absent from its copies; in checked studies, under half trace to an unresolved V gene, and the reason for the others is unknown. The V and J calls and the clone size are those of that table, but D and trimming were determined from the DNA. In this sample the table shows approximately 91,000 clones, approximately 80% of which occur a single time. The top ten clones comprise 6.5% to 9% of the sample.

Each collaborating institution followed its own protocols to collect whole blood in K2EDTA tubes. For TCRbeta analysis, collaborators shipped samples as frozen whole blood, isolated PBMCs, or DNA extracted from either of those sample types. The V and J ends are trimmed by 3 bases and 6 bases, leaving 12 bases between them. Per the germline V gene, MNHNS is the CDR1 and SASEGT is the CDR2. The CDR3, cysteine through phenylalanine, is 15 amino acids long. Kept here is only the CDR3 DNA, which spans 45 bases and is read in frame from base 1. Remarks on this clone: Its antigen is currently not known. Per-base qualities were not stored, and no clone one base away is much larger.

Sequences were obtained from peripheral blood. This clonotype originated in a man aged 65-85 years with acute or convalescent COVID-19. Recombination joined TRBV6-1 with TRBJ1-6; TRBD1 is a possible D gene, resting on 5 matching bases. The CDR3 sequence is CASSEPGRINSPLHF. The DNA is TGTGCCAGCAGTGAGCCAGGGCGAATTAATTCACCCCTCCACTTT.